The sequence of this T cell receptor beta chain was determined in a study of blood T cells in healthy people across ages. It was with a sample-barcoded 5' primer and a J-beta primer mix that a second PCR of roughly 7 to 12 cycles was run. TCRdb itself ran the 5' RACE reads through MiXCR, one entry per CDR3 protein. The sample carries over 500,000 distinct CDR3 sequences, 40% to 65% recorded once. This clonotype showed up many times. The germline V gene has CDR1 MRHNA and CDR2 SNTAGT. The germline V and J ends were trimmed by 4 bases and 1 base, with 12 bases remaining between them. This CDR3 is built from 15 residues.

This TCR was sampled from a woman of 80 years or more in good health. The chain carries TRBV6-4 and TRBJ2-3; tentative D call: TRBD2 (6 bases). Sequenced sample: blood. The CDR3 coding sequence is TGTGCCAGCAGTGCGTCCGTAGCGGGCACAGATACGCAGTATTTT. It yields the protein CASSASVAGTDTQYF.